The 32 T cell receptor beta chains reported below all come from one sample, sequenced in a study of T cells after yellow fever vaccination. In TCRdb, the 5' RACE reads were re-called with MiXCR into one record per CDR3 protein. This sample has approximately 610,000 distinct CDR3 sequences, with less than 20% found just once. The sample here was PBMCs, taken 5 to 6 days after the first yellow fever vaccination. The receptors come from a man aged 18-30 years who received the YFV17D yellow fever vaccine.

This clonotype showed up just a few times. The rearrangement joins TRBV20-1 to TRBJ2-5; maybe TRBD2 (6 bases). CDR1 and CDR2 (germline): DFQATT, SNEGSKA (reference sequence). Trimming pared 0 bases from V and 3 bases from J, leaving 11 bases between. There are 14 residues in the CDR3. In nucleotides, the CDR3 is TGCAGTGCTAGAGATCGGGGGTTAGAAGAGACCCAGTACTTC. Translating it yields CSARDRGLEETQYF.

The sample holds a few counts of this clonotype. V is TRBV20-1 and J is TRBJ1-1, with 10 bases lining up with TRBD1. The germline V gene encodes CDR1 DFQATT and CDR2 SNEGSKA (reference sequence). The CDR3 totals 13 residues. V lost 1 base to trimming and J lost 10 bases; unmatched junction nucleotides: 6. The CDR3 nucleotides are TGCAGTGCTAGAGTGACAGGGGGCGCGAGAGCTTTCTTT. Translated, it gives CSARVTGGARAFF.

J is TRBJ2-1 and V is TRBV9; 9 bases align to TRBD2. The V gene end was trimmed by 0 bases and the J gene end by 5 bases; junction bases not matched to a gene: 3. CDR1 and CDR2 (germline): SGDLS, YYNGEE. The CDR3 spans 15 residues. Written as DNA, the CDR3 is TGTGCCAGCAGCGTAGTCGGCGGGGGGGACAATGAGCAGTTCTTC. Its protein is CASSVVGGGDNEQFF.

The CDR3 sequence is CASSPPGVAGATQYF. DNA for the CDR3: TGCGCCAGCAGCCCCCCCGGGGTAGCAGGGGCGACCCAGTACTTC. The chain uses TRBV5-1 and TRBJ2-5; TRBD1 is a possible D gene (6 bases). The CDR3 contains 15 residues. The V end was cut by 4 bases, the J end by 7 bases, with 20 bases between. Germline CDR1 SGHRS, CDR2 YFSETQ.

The V call is TRBV20-1, the J call TRBJ2-2; D unresolved. This CDR3 comprises 14 residues. The V end lost 3 bases, the J end lost 5 bases, and 13 bases lay between the germline ends. The germline gives CDR1 DFQATT, CDR2 SNEGSKA (reference sequence). CDR3 protein: CSASGSLGTGELFF. The CDR3 bases are TGCAGTGCTAGCGGTAGCCTCGGGACCGGGGAGCTGTTTTTT.

This clonotype appeared many times. V and J are TRBV6-2 or TRBV6-3 and TRBJ2-1; TRBD2 is a possible D gene (7 bases). This CDR3 is built from 15 residues. Germline-derived CDR1 and CDR2 are MNHEY and SVGEGT. Trimming cost V 10 bases and J 1 base, with 17 bases left between them. This chain's CDR3 is CATRWAGASYNEQFF. CDR3 nucleotide sequence: TGTGCCACCAGGTGGGCGGGGGCGTCCTACAATGAGCAGTTCTTC.

The rearrangement joins TRBV12-3 or TRBV12-4 to TRBJ1-5; D not resolved. With 6 bases removed from V and 6 bases from J, the gap between germline ends came to 9 bases. CDR3 length: 12 residues. In DNA form, the CDR3 reads TGTGCCAGCAGGAGAGAGGGTCAGCCCCAGCATTTT. As protein: CASRREGQPQHF.

The J gene is TRBJ2-5, the V gene TRBV7-9; 7 bases line up with TRBD1. The CDR3 runs 16 residues. The junction had 11 bases not matched to a gene; V was cut back by 7 bases and J by 0 bases. Per the germline V gene, CDR1 is SEHNR and CDR2 is FQNEAQ (reference sequence). CDR3 coding DNA: TGTGCCAGCACACCCGGGGACAGCTCGTACCAAGAGACCCAGTACTTC. Translated: CASTPGDSSYQETQYF.

J is TRBJ2-3 and V is TRBV14; no clear D. This CDR3 is 12 amino acids long. V dropped 2 bases and J dropped 4 bases, with 4 bases sitting between them. Germline V lookup: CDR1 SGHDN, CDR2 FVKESK. The CDR3 DNA reads TGTGCCAGCAGCCAAAGTTCAGATACGCAGTATTTT. Its translation is CASSQSSDTQYF.

CDR3 loop: CASRSGAGGGEQYF. CDR3 coding DNA: TGTGCCAGCAGGTCAGGGGCAGGGGGCGGCGAGCAGTACTTC. The chain recombines TRBV12-3 or TRBV12-4 with TRBJ2-7; 8 nucleotides line up with TRBD1. This CDR3 is 14 amino acids long. V gave up 6 bases and J gave up 6 bases; unmatched junction bases: 10.

The CDR3 sequence: CASSPGGLAQETQYF. CDR3 coding DNA: TGCGCCAGCAGCCCGGGGGGACTAGCTCAAGAGACCCAGTACTTC. This chain uses TRBV4-1 with TRBJ2-5; the match to TRBD2 covers 9 bases. The junction had 5 bases not matched to a gene; V was cut back by 4 bases and J by 2 bases. This CDR3 spans 15 amino acids. From germline, CDR1 is MGHRA and CDR2 YSYEKL.

This clonotype was found a few times. The genes are TRBV6-2 or TRBV6-3 and TRBJ1-2; D gene ambiguous. Looked up from germline, CDR1 is MNHEY and CDR2 is SVGEGT. V was shortened by 0 bases and J by 4 bases, with 9 bases between the two germline ends. CDR3 size: 14 residues. The CDR3 reads CASSYSTATYGYTF. DNA for the CDR3: TGTGCCAGCAGTTACTCCACAGCCACCTATGGCTACACCTTC.

This clonotype appeared many times. The rearrangement joins TRBV7-9 to TRBJ1-4, with D possibly TRBD1 on 5 matching bases. This CDR3 has 15 residues. V was pared by 5 bases and J by 2 bases, with 12 bases between. Germline loops: CDR1 SEHNR, CDR2 FQNEAQ (reference sequence). CDR3: CASSVQGSTNEKLFF. CDR3 bases: TGTGCCAGCAGCGTCCAGGGTTCGACTAATGAAAAACTGTTTTTT.

The chain uses TRBV5-1 and TRBJ2-3; 7 bases map to TRBD2. Trimming took 0 bases from V and 1 from J; bases not matched to a gene: 2. The germline V gene has CDR1 SGHRS and CDR2 YFSETQ. CDR3 size: 15 residues. The CDR3 nucleotides are TGCGCCAGCAGCTTGGAGAGCGGGGGCACAGATACGCAGTATTTT. Amino acid sequence: CASSLESGGTDTQYF.

This clonotype was counted only a few times. This sequence joins TRBV6-2 or TRBV6-3 and TRBJ2-6; no clear D. Germline V lookup: CDR1 MNHEY, CDR2 SVGEGT. Deletions cut 4 bases from V and 0 bases from J, with 16 bases between. This CDR3 has 18 amino acids. The CDR3 DNA follows: TGTGCCAGCAGTTCCGTGACGGTTATACTCTCTGGGGCCAACGTCCTGACTTTC. This sequence encodes CASSSVTVILSGANVLTF.

This clonotype has a handful of counts. J is TRBJ1-4 and V is TRBV6-2 or TRBV6-3, with D perhaps TRBD1 (5 bases). Trimming removed 6 bases from V and 6 bases from J, with 20 bases in between. CDR3 length equals 16 residues. Germline values: CDR1 MNHEY, CDR2 SVGEGT. The CDR3 region is CASRWDAWASDEKLFF. CDR3 in DNA: TGTGCCAGCAGATGGGACGCGTGGGCTTCGGATGAAAAACTGTTTTTT.

This chain links TRBV9 with TRBJ2-5; D unclear. CDR3 length: 13 residues. Germline V gene sequence: CDR1 SGDLS, CDR2 YYNGEE. The V end lost 0 bases, the J end lost 2 bases, and 5 bases lay between the germline ends. The chain's CDR3 is CASSVDRQETQYF. CDR3 DNA: TGTGCCAGCAGCGTAGACAGACAAGAGACCCAGTACTTC.

V usage is TRBV4-3 and J usage is TRBJ1-6; maybe TRBD1 (6 bases). Deletions cut 0 bases from V and 11 bases from J, with 14 bases between. The CDR3 covers 15 residues. Germline loops: CDR1 LGHNA, CDR2 YSLEER. Here the CDR3 DNA reads TGCGCCAGCAGCCAAGACCATCAACAGGGACCACCCCTCCACTTT. It yields the protein CASSQDHQQGPPLHF.

This clonotype was seen only a few times. The chain uses TRBV9 and TRBJ1-3; 7 nucleotides match TRBD1. V shed 1 base and J 5 bases; nucleotides not matched to a gene: 12. The CDR3 contains 17 residues. CDR1 is SGDLS and CDR2 is YYNGEE in the germline V gene. CDR3 sequence: CASSVTVRTGDRNTIYF. DNA for the CDR3: TGTGCCAGCAGCGTAACAGTCAGGACAGGCGACCGAAACACCATATATTTT.

The rearrangement uses TRBV20-1 and TRBJ1-2; tentatively, D is TRBD1 (6 bases). The CDR3 length is 13 residues. Per germline, CDR1 DFQATT and CDR2 SNEGSKA (reference sequence). Trimming removed 6 bases at V and 4 bases at J, with 15 bases between. CDR3 residues: CSASYRESYGYTF. CDR3 nucleotides: TGCAGTGCAAGCTACAGGGAGAGCTATGGCTACACCTTC.

This clonotype has just a few counts. The chain couples TRBV6-2 or TRBV6-3 to TRBJ2-7, with 9 bases matching TRBD1. Germline CDR1 MNHEY, CDR2 SVGEGT. CDR3 length: 16 residues. The junction had 8 bases not matched to a gene; V was cut back by 2 bases and J by 3 bases. The CDR3 sequence is CASSYLGTGSYYEQYF. CDR3 DNA: TGTGCCAGCAGTTACCTAGGGACAGGGAGCTACTACGAGCAGTACTTC.

This rearrangement joins TRBV7-2 to TRBJ1-5, with D uncertain. The CDR3 extends over 14 amino acids. The germline CDR1 and CDR2 sequences are SGHTA and FQGNSA. V shed 4 bases and J shed 3 bases, with 10 bases lying between them. The CDR3 DNA sequence: TGTGCCAGCAGCTCGGACGGAATCAATCAGCCCCAGCATTTT. Its protein product is CASSSDGINQPQHF. The whole variable domain, filled in from reference TRBV7-2 and TRBJ1-5, reads GAGVSQSPSNKVTEKGKDVELRCDPISGHTALYWYRQSLGQGLEFLIYFQGNSAPDKSGLPSDRFSAERTGGSVSTLTIQRTQQEDSAVYLCASSSDGINQPQHFGDGTRLSIL.

The chain has TRBV19 and TRBJ1-1; no clear D. The CDR3 runs to 15 residues. Between the trimmed V and J ends, which lost 1 base and 1 base, there was a span of 10 bases. Germline CDR1 LNHDA, CDR2 SQIVND (reference sequence). CDR3 sequence (DNA): TGTGCCAGTAGTATAGCGGAGGGCCCGAACACTGAAGCTTTCTTT. Translation gives CASSIAEGPNTEAFF.

This clonotype has just a few counts. The chain is built from TRBV5-1 and TRBJ2-1; 7 nucleotides align to TRBD2. Germline trimming cut 1 base from V and 8 bases from J; bases unmatched to any gene: 6. The CDR3 has 14 amino acids. Germline V gives CDR1 SGHRS, CDR2 YFSETQ. CDR3 sequence reads: CASSLRIAGDEQFF. The CDR3, as DNA: TGCGCCAGCAGCTTGAGAATAGCGGGCGATGAGCAGTTCTTC.

The rearrangement joins TRBV29-1 to TRBJ1-1; a possible D gene is TRBD1 (5 bases). Between the trimmed V and J ends, which lost 4 bases and 11 bases, there was a span of 17 bases. This CDR3 spans 12 amino acids. From germline, CDR1 is SQVTM and CDR2 ANQGSEA. The CDR3 loop is CSVALSGKEAFF. For the CDR3, the DNA is TGCAGCGTTGCTTTGTCAGGGAAGGAGGCTTTCTTT. Together with reference TRBV29-1 and TRBJ1-1, the CDR3 gives the full variable domain: SAVISQKPSRDICQRGTSLTIQCQVDSQVTMMFWYRQQPGQSLTLIATANQGSEATYESGFVIDKFPISRPNLTFSTLTVSNMSPEDSSIYLCSVALSGKEAFFGQGTRLTVV.

This chain joins TRBV6-5 and TRBJ1-2; D remains ambiguous. Germline values: CDR1 MNHEY, CDR2 SVGAGI. The CDR3 covers 15 residues. V was pared by 4 bases and J by 5 bases, with 17 bases between. CDR3 DNA: TGTGCCAGCAGTTTTACCGGAGGTCTGGGATATGGCTACACCTTC. This codes for CASSFTGGLGYGYTF.

This clonotype turned up a few times. V usage is TRBV6-2 or TRBV6-3 and J usage is TRBJ2-7; possibly TRBD1 or TRBD2 for D (5 bases each). Germline CDR1 is MNHEY and CDR2 is SVGEGT. The germline V and J ends were trimmed by 0 bases and 5 bases, with 8 bases remaining between them. The CDR3 is 13 residues long. The CDR3 sequence is CASSYSGGNEQYF. The CDR3 DNA reads as TGTGCCAGCAGTTACTCTGGGGGAAACGAGCAGTACTTC.

This clonotype was counted a single time. CDR3 region: CASSQRASGGQETQYF. DNA of the CDR3: TGCGCCAGCAGCCAAAGGGCTAGCGGGGGTCAAGAGACCCAGTACTTC. The chain joins TRBV4-3 to TRBJ2-5, with 10 bases identical to TRBD2. The V gene end was trimmed by 2 bases and the J gene end by 2 bases; junction bases not matched to a gene: 5. Germline assignment: CDR1 LGHNA and CDR2 YSLEER. This CDR3 spans 16 amino acids.

This clonotype was picked up a small number of times. V and J are TRBV7-2 and TRBJ1-5; 7 positions match TRBD1. The CDR3 runs 15 residues. Germline-derived CDR1 and CDR2 are SGHTA and FQGNSA. The ends lost 0 bases at V and 7 bases at J; junction bases unmatched: 6. The CDR3 sequence: CASSLAGGANQPQHF. In nucleotides, the CDR3 is TGTGCCAGCAGCTTAGCAGGGGGCGCCAACCAGCCCCAGCATTTT.

This rearrangement joins TRBV6-2 or TRBV6-3 to TRBJ2-5; D gene uncertain. The length of the CDR3 is 13 residues. The V gene lost 7 bases and the J gene lost 5 bases, with 14 bases spanning the gap. Per the germline V gene, CDR1 is MNHEY and CDR2 is SVGEGT. This CDR3 is CASKFPGGETQYF. The CDR3 nucleotides read TGTGCCAGCAAATTCCCAGGCGGTGAGACCCAGTACTTC.

This clonotype was detected a few times. The genes are TRBV28 and TRBJ2-6; 8 bases line up with TRBD1. The CDR3 length is 17 residues. V lost 5 bases to trimming and J lost 2 bases; unmatched junction nucleotides: 8. Germline V gene lookup returns CDR1 MDHEN and CDR2 SYDVKM. The CDR3 DNA is TGTGCCAGCAGTAGTCGACAGGGGAAACCTGGGGCCAACGTCCTGACTTTC. It codes for CASSSRQGKPGANVLTF.

This chain connects TRBV4-2 to TRBJ1-3; no definite D call. This CDR3 comprises 13 residues. The V end lost 0 bases, the J end lost 5 bases, and 5 bases lay between the germline ends. Germline CDR1 reads LGHNA; CDR2 reads YNFKEQ. CDR3 sequence: CASSQDERNTIYF. The CDR3 coding sequence is TGTGCCAGCAGCCAAGATGAGAGAAACACCATATATTTT.